These 14 T cell receptor beta chains were sequenced from one sample in a study of preoperative IRX-2 immunotherapy in early breast cancer. Indicated treatment: preoperative locoregional IRX-2 cytokine immunotherapy. The assay was immunoSEQ multiplex PCR, and TCRdb's table has in-frame clones only and misses some. This sample has 95,000 to 100,000 clones, with roughly 89% found just once. The sequenced sample was tumor tissue, obtained after IRX-2 immunotherapy. The source is a human donor with breast cancer.

Only one count was recorded for this clone. At one boundary the junction diverges from the germline segment, which might be a read error. The V and J genes are TRBV6-7 and TRBJ2-7; no clear D. TRBV6-7 is designated an ORF whose function remains uncertain. CDR3 size: 11 residues. The CDR3 region is CASGDGRPYLF. CDR3 nucleotides: TGTGCCAGCGGTGACGGTCGACCTTATCTATTC.

The chain recombines TRBV18 with TRBJ1-1; D gene uncertain. CDR1 is KGHSH and CDR2 is LQKENI in the germline V gene. V was shortened by 6 bases and J by 1 base, with 9 bases between the two germline ends. The CDR3 runs to 13 residues. The CDR3 sequence is CASSRGGNTEAFF. For the CDR3, the DNA is TGTGCCAGCTCCCGGGGAGGGAACACTGAAGCTTTCTTT.

The genes are TRBV28 and TRBJ1-5; no firm D call. From germline, CDR1 is MDHEN and CDR2 SYDVKM. The CDR3 has 12 amino acids. V was pared by 6 bases and J by 7 bases, with 10 bases between. In DNA form, the CDR3 reads TGTGCCAGCAGAGCAATATCCCAGCCCCAGCATTTT. It specifies CASRAISQPQHF.

This chain joins TRBV7-4 and TRBJ2-5; D is ambiguous. Trimming left V 1 base short and J 5 bases short, with 8 bases between. Germline CDR1 reads SGHVT; CDR2 reads SQSDAQ. The CDR3 covers 13 residues. CDR3 protein: CASSLVVIETQYF. In DNA form, the CDR3 reads TGTGCCAGCAGCTTAGTGGTAATCGAGACCCAGTACTTC.

The V gene is TRBV11-3, the J gene TRBJ2-7; 12 nucleotides align to TRBD2. V lost 0 bases and J lost 3; bases outside the gene matches: 0. The CDR3 loop spans 15 amino acids. CDR1 SGHNT and CDR2 YENEEA come from the germline V gene. The CDR3 region has the DNA TGTGCCAGCAGCTTAGAACTAGCGGGAGGCTACGAGCAGTACTTC. It specifies CASSLELAGGYEQYF.

The V gene is TRBV5-1, the J gene TRBJ1-6; 7 bases match TRBD1. V trimming: 1 base; J trimming: 7 bases; junction bases outside the gene matches: 5. Germline CDR1 reads SGHRS; CDR2 reads YFSETQ. This CDR3 contains 15 residues. In DNA, the CDR3 is TGCGCCAGCAGCTTGCGACAGGGTGGGAATTCACCCCTCCACTTT. Encoded protein: CASSLRQGGNSPLHF. The entire variable domain, with the rest obtained from reference TRBV5-1 and TRBJ1-6, is as follows: KAGVTQTPRYLIKTRGQQVTLSCSPISGHRSVSWYQQTPGQGLQFLFEYFSETQRNKGNFPGRFSGRQFSNSRSEMNVSTLELGDSALYLCASSLRQGGNSPLHFGNGTRLTVT.

The chain joins TRBV22-1 to TRBJ2-2. TRBV22-1 is listed as a pseudogene. The CDR3 loop spans 13 amino acids. CDR3 in DNA: TGTGCCAGCAGTTTACAGAACACCGGGGAGCTGTTTTTT. Translation: CASSLQNTGELFF.

The chain is built from TRBV23-1 and TRBJ2-7; 8 positions match TRBD1. TRBV23-1 belongs to the ORF category, with a function that is uncertain. V dropped 4 bases and J dropped 6; count of bases not matched to a gene: 5. This CDR3 comprises 13 residues. CDR3 bases: TGCGCCAGCAGTCCAGGGACAGGACCCGAGCAGTACTTC. As protein: CASSPGTGPEQYF.

The table lists this clone with a count of one. Here the CDR3 DNA reads TGTGCCACCTTAGCGGGAAGCTCCTACAATGAGCAGTTCTTC. Protein sequence: CATLAGSSYNEQFF. The gene calls are TRBV7-4 and TRBJ2-1, with 8 bases aligning to TRBD2. The CDR3 has 14 residues. Germline lookup yields CDR1 SGHVT and CDR2 SQSDAQ. Trimming removed 10 bases from V and 0 bases from J; junction bases left unmatched: 5.

This chain joins TRBV30 and TRBJ1-6; D might be TRBD1 (6 bases). Trimming removed 7 bases at V and 4 bases at J, with 14 bases between. Per germline, CDR1 GTSNPN and CDR2 SVGIG (reference sequence). The CDR3 has 14 amino acids. This CDR3 is CASQEDSYNSPLHF. In DNA, the CDR3 is TGTGCCTCCCAAGAGGACAGTTATAATTCACCCCTCCACTTT.

In regard to this clone: Other DNA sequences from this sample encode an identical CDR3 as well. The rearrangement uses TRBV5-1 and TRBJ1-5; D call uncertain. The CDR3 extends over 15 amino acids. Germline-derived CDR1 and CDR2 are SGHRS and YFSETQ. V was clipped by 1 base and J by 1 base, with 9 bases between them. The CDR3 is CASSLSGDSNQPQHF. For the CDR3, the DNA is TGCGCCAGCAGCTTGTCAGGTGACAGCAATCAGCCCCAGCATTTT.

This clone was found once. The CDR3 DNA reads as TGTGCCAGCAGCTTAATCCCTGGAGGAAAACTGTTTTTT. Translation gives CASSLIPGGKLFF. This chain links TRBV7-1 with TRBJ1-4; D gene uncertain. Being an ORF, TRBV7-1 has a function that is uncertain. The CDR3 is 13 amino acids. The V and J ends lost 4 bases and 10 bases respectively, with 13 bases between them.

V and J are TRBV23-1 and TRBJ2-7; possibly TRBD2 for D (5 bases). TRBV23-1 is treated as an ORF (open reading frame) with a function not yet certain. Trimming removed 6 bases from V and 0 bases from J, with 15 bases in between. The CDR3 has 15 amino acids. CDR3 coding DNA: TGCGCCAGCAGCCAAGATTCGGACTCCTCCTACGAGCAGTACTTC. As protein: CASSQDSDSSYEQYF.

The chain is built from TRBV18 and TRBJ2-1; the match to TRBD1 covers 8 bases. Unmatched junction bases numbered 5, after V lost 3 bases and J lost 4 bases. CDR1 is KGHSH, CDR2 LQKENI, per germline. This CDR3 contains 15 residues. CDR3 in amino acids: CASSPRDRLYNEQFF. DNA for the CDR3: TGTGCCAGCTCACCCCGGGACAGGTTATACAATGAGCAGTTCTTC.